One T cell receptor beta chain is described in this entry. A quantity of about 0.45 to 1 ug RNA underwent reverse transcription using random hexamers. With immunoSEQ multiplex PCR, TCR beta CDR3 was amplified across 54 Vbeta and 13 Jbeta. TCRdb re-analysed the immunoSEQ multiplex PCR reads in MiXCR, keeping a single row per CDR3 protein. The table lists 95,000 to 150,000 distinct CDR3 sequences, roughly 92% of them singletons. This sample is part of a study of CD8 T cells in Susac syndrome. Germline lookup yields CDR1 MNHEY and CDR2 SVGAGI. V was shortened by 10 bases and J by 2 bases, with 15 bases between the two germline ends. The CDR3 is 13 amino acids. The T cells that were sequenced for TCR beta were CD8+ and CD4+ cells from blood.

This chain connects TRBV6-5 to TRBJ2-7; D is unresolved. The sample comprised CD4+ T cells from PBMCs. The sequence derives from a human donor in good health. Here the CDR3 reads CATSRIRTYEQYF. CDR3 DNA: TGTGCCACGTCGCGTATCAGGACCTACGAGCAGTACTTC.